This TCR beta chain stems from a study of blood T cell repertoires in COVID-19 (dated by TCRdb to the early 2020s). For the wider study: Collaborator samples came from the United States, Italy and Spain and covered acute and convalescent phases of COVID-19. The prospective study material was composed of cDNA or gDNA derived from T cells, B-cell-depleted T cells, or PBMCs. The repertoires were released in a freely available public database intended as a resource for research on the immune response to SARS-CoV-2. The dataset comprised deeply sampled blood TCRbeta repertoires from subjects exposed to, actively infected with, or recovered from COVID-19. The sample metadata nearly always contained a de-identified subject ID, COVID-19 status, age in years and sex. Samples came from the ongoing ImmuneRACE study (first 160 participants) plus 1,254 subjects from 6 global collaborators. Where available, HLA class I and class II types were obtained from metadata supplied by the sample provider rather than from assay-based typing. Findings and caveats that apply to the study as a whole: Clinical and demographic metadata were provided uncurated, with the amount varying by source and participant.

From cysteine to phenylalanine, the CDR3 is 14 amino acids long. Left in the record is the CDR3 DNA by itself, 42 bases read in frame from the first base. Compared with germline, V lacks 2 bases and J lacks 4 bases; bases without a gene match: 1. Via the germline V gene, CDR1 is MDHEN and CDR2 SYDVKM. Collaborating institutions collected whole blood in K2EDTA tubes following their own protocols. For TCRbeta analysis, collaborators shipped samples in one of three forms: frozen whole blood, isolated PBMCs, or DNA extracted from either of those sample types. The immunoSEQ Assay, a bias-controlled multiplex PCR, was used to amplify TCRbeta CDR3 regions from genomic DNA. Regarding the original processing steps: Nucleated cell counts per sample were estimated from amplification of reference gene primers within the assay. To quantify the absolute abundance of each unique TCRbeta CDR3 rearrangement, sequence reads were collapsed and filtered. For each sample, productive Simpson clonality was calculated as the square root of Simpson's diversity index over productive rearrangements. This is the immuneACCESS table as TCRdb keeps it, with only in-frame sequences that have V and J called. A part of the clones is gone; compared with another copy, unresolved V genes explain less than half, and the rest is unexplained. The D gene and trimming were derived from the DNA, and the V and J assignments and clone size from that table. This sample gives almost 200,000 clones in total; 70% to 90% of them show up just once. The top ten clonotypes cover 0.7% to 0.85% of the sample.

As concerns this clone: Its target antigen remains unknown. No per-base quality is available; no much larger clone lies one base away.

This sequence originates from a woman in her sixties or seventies with acute or convalescent COVID-19. The sample taken for sequencing was peripheral blood. The chain uses TRBV28 and TRBJ2-2, with 7 bases in between that match TRBD1. The CDR3 has the sequence CASSLGQVTGELFF. The base sequence is TGTGCCAGCAGTTTAGGACAGGTCACCGGGGAGCTGTTTTTT.